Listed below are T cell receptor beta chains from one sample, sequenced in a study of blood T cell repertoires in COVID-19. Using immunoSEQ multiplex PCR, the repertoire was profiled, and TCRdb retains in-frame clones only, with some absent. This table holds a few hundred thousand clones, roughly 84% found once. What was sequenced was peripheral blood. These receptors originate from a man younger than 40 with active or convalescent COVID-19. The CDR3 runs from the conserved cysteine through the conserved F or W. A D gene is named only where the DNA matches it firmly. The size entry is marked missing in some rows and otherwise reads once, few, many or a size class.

TGTGCCAGCAGTTTAGGTAGAGGAGCCACAGATACGCAGTATTTT,CASSLGRGATDTQYF,TRBJ2-3,TRBV28,.,few
TGTGCCAGCAGCCCTGGGGGGGCCCAGGCCTACGAGCAGTACTTC,CASSPGGAQAYEQYF,TRBJ2-7,TRBV9,.,.
TGCAGCGCCGGTGGGGGGTACGAGCAGTACTTC,CSAGGGYEQYF,TRBJ2-7,TRBV29-1,.,.
TGTGCCATCAGAAAGGGCAGGACAGGGGGTTTCCCTGAAGCTTTCTTT,CAIRKGRTGGFPEAFF,TRBJ1-1,TRBV10-3,TRBD1,few
TGTGCCATCAGTGAATTTGGAGGAGGGGACCGCCGCACATATGGCTACACCTTC,CAISEFGGGDRRTYGYTF,TRBJ1-2,TRBV10-3,.,.
TGTGCCAGCAGCTCTGGAGGGGAGCACACTGAAGCTTTCTTT,CASSSGGEHTEAFF,TRBJ1-1,TRBV11-3,.,.
TGTGCCAGCAGCCTAAGTAGCGGGAGCGGACAAGAGACCCAGTACTTC,CASSLSSGSGQETQYF,TRBJ2-5,TRBV5-4,TRBD2,.
TGTGCCAGCAGCTTCTGGGCAGGGGAGACCGGGGAGCTGTTTTTT,CASSFWAGETGELFF,TRBJ2-2,TRBV5-5,.,.
TGTGCCAGTACCCCGGGGGGTGCCGGGGAGCTGTTTTTT,CASTPGGAGELFF,TRBJ2-2,TRBV19,TRBD2,few
TGTGCCAGCTCACCAGAAAGGGGTTTTGGCTATGGCTACACCTTC,CASSPERGFGYGYTF,TRBJ1-2,TRBV18,.,.
TGTGCCAGCAGCCCTCTTCGGGGAGTTGGGACTGAAGCTTTCTTT,CASSPLRGVGTEAFF,TRBJ1-1,TRBV28,.,.
TGTGCCACCCATGGGGGGACCGAAAAACTGTTTTTT,CATHGGTEKLFF,TRBJ1-4,TRBV2,.,.
TGTGCCAGCAGTATTGGCTCTAGCGGGGCCCCGCCGCAGTACTTC,CASSIGSSGAPPQYF,TRBJ2-7,TRBV27,TRBD2,.
TGTGCCAGCAGCGTAGCCGACAGGGGGCTTGGCTACACCTTC,CASSVADRGLGYTF,TRBJ1-2,TRBV9,TRBD1,.
TGTGCCAGCAGCCAGGGGGGCGAGCAGTACTTC,CASSQGGEQYF,TRBJ2-7,TRBV13,.,.
TGTGCCAGCAAGGATCAGGGGGCTGCGGCTTTCTTT,CASKDQGAAAFF,TRBJ1-1,TRBV28,TRBD1,.
TGTGCCAGCAGCCCGACTAGCGGGAGCGGCTACGAGCAGTACTTC,CASSPTSGSGYEQYF,TRBJ2-7,TRBV6-6,TRBD2,.
TGTGCCAGTACCAATGCCACCCGGGAGTGGGGGGGCACAGATACGCAGTATTTT,CASTNATREWGGTDTQYF,TRBJ2-3,TRBV19,.,.
TGTGCCAGCAGTTACGAGACGGGATTAGGCGAGCAGTACTTC,CASSYETGLGEQYF,TRBJ2-7,TRBV6-5,.,.
TGTGCCGCGGACAGGGCAGAGACAGATACGCAGTATTTT,CAADRAETDTQYF,TRBJ2-3,TRBV6-5,TRBD1,many
TGTGCCAGCAGTTTAGTCGGCGGCACAAATCAGCCCCAGCATTTT,CASSLVGGTNQPQHF,TRBJ1-5,TRBV27,.,.
TGTGCCAGCAGTCCTACAGGGGTCTCACCCCTCCACTTT,CASSPTGVSPLHF,TRBJ1-6,TRBV2,TRBD1,.
TGTGCCAGCAGCTCTGGCAGGGGGTTGGTTCACGGAGATACGCAGTATTTT,CASSSGRGLVHGDTQYF,TRBJ2-3,TRBV7-2,TRBD1,.
TGTGCCAGCAGTGCCAGAAACACAGATACGCAGTATTTT,CASSARNTDTQYF,TRBJ2-3,TRBV2,.,.
TGCGCCAGCAGCCGCCGAAGCCTAGCGAACCAAGAGACCCAGTACTTC,CASSRRSLANQETQYF,TRBJ2-5,TRBV4-1,.,.
TGCGCCAGCAGCCCGACAGGGGCTAATGAAAAACTGTTTTTT,CASSPTGANEKLFF,TRBJ1-4,TRBV10-2,TRBD1,.
TGTGCCAGCAGCTTGGGGACTAGCGCGAGCACAGATACGCAGTATTTT,CASSLGTSASTDTQYF,TRBJ2-3,TRBV5-4,TRBD2,.
TGTGCCAGCAGCGCCCAATCGGGAGAGCAGTACTTC,CASSAQSGEQYF,TRBJ2-7,TRBV7-9,.,.
TGTGCCAGCAGCAAACAGGGGGCTGATTCACCCCTCCACTTT,CASSKQGADSPLHF,TRBJ1-6,TRBV7-8,TRBD1,.
TGCGCCAGCAGCCAAGACCCAGTCGCCTACGAGCAGTACTTC,CASSQDPVAYEQYF,TRBJ2-7,TRBV4-1,.,.
TGTGCCAGCAAGCCCGAAAAACTGTTTTTT,CASKPEKLFF,TRBJ1-4,TRBV9,.,few
TGCAGCGGTCACAGGATGAACACTGAAGCTTTCTTT,CSGHRMNTEAFF,TRBJ1-1,TRBV29-1,.,.
TGTGCCAGCAGCTTAGCGCGGGGGGAGACCCAGTACTTC,CASSLARGETQYF,TRBJ2-5,TRBV7-9,TRBD2,.
TGTGCCAGCAGCCCTACGGGGTCCTCCTATGGCTACACCTTC,CASSPTGSSYGYTF,TRBJ1-2,TRBV9,.,.
TGTGCCAGCAGCCTCCCCTTACAGAACACTGAAGCTTTCTTT,CASSLPLQNTEAFF,TRBJ1-1,TRBV28,.,.
TGTGCCAGCAGCCTACGCGGGATGGGCTATGGCTACACCTTC,CASSLRGMGYGYTF,TRBJ1-2,TRBV5-4,.,.
TGTGCCAGCAGTTTAAGGCAGGGGGCGAGCAATCAGCCCCAGCATTTT,CASSLRQGASNQPQHF,TRBJ1-5,TRBV28,TRBD1,.
TGTGCCAGCAGCGTAGGGGGCTCTACCTACGAGCAGTACTTC,CASSVGGSTYEQYF,TRBJ2-7,TRBV9,.,.